The 27 T cell receptor delta chains reported below all come from one sample, sequenced in a study of gamma-delta T cells after stem cell transplantation. TCRdb applied CATT to the RT-PCR reads for clone calling. Of approximately 3,600 delta-chain clones detected, roughly 12% appear once; the ten largest clones hold less than 4%. The specimen sequenced was gamma-delta T cells. These receptors came from a human donor. It is not recorded whose cells these are; they may come from a transplant donor.

By share, this clone counts as medium-sized. The gene calls are TRDV1 and TRDJ1; possibly TRDD3 for D (7 bases). Germline CDR1 is TSWWSYY and CDR2 is QGS. Trimming took off 2 bases at V and 7 bases at J, with 26 bases between the two ends. This CDR3 has 18 amino acids. The CDR3 reads CALGEVRPSGGLSGKLIF. In DNA form, the CDR3 reads TGTGCTCTTGGGGAAGTAAGGCCTTCCGGGGGATTGAGTGGTAAACTCATCTTT.

This clone was counted a few times. The chain recombines TRDV1 with TRDJ1; 11 nucleotides line up with TRDD3. The V gene end was trimmed by 6 bases and the J gene end by 7 bases; junction bases not matched to a gene: 16. The CDR3 has 17 residues. The germline CDR1 and CDR2 sequences are TSWWSYY and QGS. The CDR3 nucleotides are TGTGCTCTTGGAGGCCGCCCCCGACTGGGGGATAAGGGTAAACTCATCTTT. Translated: CALGGRPRLGDKGKLIF.

This clone ranks as large. The chain uses TRDV2 and TRDJ1, with 8 bases fitting TRDD3. J gave up 1 base and V 1 base, and 4 bases lay outside the gene matches. This CDR3 comprises 15 residues. CDR1 is GEAIGNYY, CDR2 EKD, per germline. CDR3 nucleotide sequence: TGTGCCTGTGACACGTACTGGGGGTTCACCGATAAACTCATCTTT. This codes for CACDTYWGFTDKLIF.

This clone was counted between two and nine times. This chain uses TRDV3 with TRDJ1, with D maybe TRDD3 (5 bases). CDR1 is TVYSNPD, CDR2 GDNSRS, per germline (reference sequence). The CDR3 covers 15 residues. V dropped 3 bases and J dropped 0 bases, with 17 bases sitting between them. CDR3 bases: TGTGCCTTCTCATCGGGGGTTACCAACACCGATAAACTCATCTTT. Encoded protein: CAFSSGVTNTDKLIF.

This clone has more than one count but fewer than ten. The V and J genes are TRDV1 and TRDJ1, with 8 bases matching TRDD3. Per germline, CDR1 TSWWSYY and CDR2 QGS. The CDR3 is 18 residues long. With V trimmed by 2 bases and J by 3 bases, 14 bases remained unmatched. Here the CDR3 DNA reads TGTGCTCTTGGGGAAAGGAGGGATACGGAGGTGGGAGCCGATAAACTCATCTTT. It is translated as CALGERRDTEVGADKLIF.

Turning to this clone: Possible read error: a much larger clone is one base away. The chain recombines TRDV2 with TRDJ1; no reliable D call. The J gene is absent in TCRdb and was assigned here via DNA matching to germline. V lost 0 bases and J 0 bases, leaving 25 bases between the germline ends. CDR3 size: 20 residues. The germline V gene has CDR1 GEAIGNYY and CDR2 EKD. CDR3 region: CACDTRYRSRPRRYTDKLIF. Here the CDR3 DNA reads TGTGCCTGTGACACCCGGTACCGGTCCCGACCCCGCAGGTACACCGATAAACTCATCTTT.

The chain uses TRAV29/DV5 and TRDJ1, with 9 bases matching TRDD3. After removal of 0 bases from V and 8 bases from J, the junction contained 8 bases not matched to a gene. This CDR3 has 14 amino acids. Per germline, CDR1 NSMFDY and CDR2 ISSIKDK. The CDR3 is CAASAVLGDDKLIF. The DNA of the CDR3 is TGTGCAGCAAGCGCGGTACTGGGGGACGACAAACTCATCTTT. Combining the CDR3 with reference TRAV29/DV5 and TRDJ1 gives the whole variable domain DQQVKQNSPSLSVQEGRISILNCDYTNSMFDYFLWYKKYPAEGPTFLISISSIKDKNEDGRFTVFLNKSAKHLSLHIVPSQPGDSAVYFCAASAVLGDDKLIFGKGTRVTVEP.

The chain is built from TRDV1 and TRDJ1; 7 nucleotides line up with TRDD3. The CDR3 runs to 17 residues. With 2 bases clipped from V and 10 bases from J, the junction kept 19 bases outside the gene matches. Per the germline V gene, CDR1 is TSWWSYY and CDR2 is QGS. The CDR3 protein is CALGEKLAADTRMGLIF. The DNA for the CDR3 is TGTGCTCTTGGGGAAAAACTGGCCGCGGATACGCGGATGGGACTCATCTTT.

This clone is termed medium-sized. The chain uses TRDV1 and TRDJ1; 8 bases fit TRDD2. V dropped 1 base and J dropped 0; count of bases not matched to a gene: 22. CDR3 size: 22 residues. Germline values: CDR1 TSWWSYY, CDR2 QGS. The CDR3 protein is CALGEQWLPTCGVSKYTDKLIF. The CDR3 region has the DNA TGTGCTCTTGGGGAACAATGGCTTCCTACGTGTGGGGTCTCCAAATACACCGATAAACTCATCTTT.

The J gene is TRDJ1, the V gene TRDV1; D unclear. CDR3 length equals 15 residues. V lost 0 bases, J lost 0 bases, and 8 bases lay in between. Germline V gene data show CDR1 as TSWWSYY and CDR2 as QGS. The CDR3 sequence is CALGELDAYTDKLIF. Written as DNA, the CDR3 is TGTGCTCTTGGGGAACTAGACGCGTACACCGATAAACTCATCTTT.

This clone was seen a handful of times. V is TRDV1 and J is TRDJ1; the D is unclear. Per the germline V gene, CDR1 is TSWWSYY and CDR2 is QGS. V lost 2 bases, J lost 3 bases, and 7 bases lay in between. The CDR3 has 13 residues. CDR3 sequence (DNA): TGTGCTCTTGGGGAATCGCCGGCCGATAAACTCATCTTT. Protein product: CALGESPADKLIF.

V and J are TRDV1 and TRDJ1; weak D call: TRDD3 (7 bases). TCRdb carries no J gene annotation; the J gene was assigned here by matching the DNA with germline. V lost 4 bases and J 9 bases, leaving 39 bases between the germline ends. This CDR3 region has 21 residues. CDR1 is TSWWSYY, CDR2 QGS, per germline. This CDR3 reads CALGGPPTGGAGGTGTPQLIF. The DNA for the CDR3 is TGTGCTCTTGGGGGCCCTCCTACCGGCGGTGCTGGGGGCACGGGTACACCTCAACTCATCTTT.

This clone is large by share. V is TRAV29/DV5 and J is TRDJ1; 9 bases match TRDD2. The length of the CDR3 is 18 residues. CDR1 and CDR2 from the germline V gene are NSMFDY and ISSIKDK. Germline trimming cut 6 bases from V and 0 bases from J; bases unmatched to any gene: 18. The CDR3 protein is CAVAPSYGTGPYTDKLIF. Here the CDR3 DNA reads TGTGCAGTTGCTCCTTCCTACGGCACTGGGCCGTACACCGATAAACTCATCTTT. Full variable domain (missing parts from reference TRAV29/DV5 and TRDJ1): DQQVKQNSPSLSVQEGRISILNCDYTNSMFDYFLWYKKYPAEGPTFLISISSIKDKNEDGRFTVFLNKSAKHLSLHIVPSQPGDSAVYFCAVAPSYGTGPYTDKLIFGKGTRVTVEP.

This clone is classed as medium-sized (0.01 to 0.1%). This chain connects TRDV2 to TRDJ3; the D gene is possibly TRDD3 (5 bases). CDR1 is GEAIGNYY, CDR2 EKD, per germline. Trimming removed 1 base at V and 0 bases at J, with 12 bases between. The CDR3 has 18 residues. CDR3 coding DNA: TGTGCCTGTGACACGGCTGGGAACAACTCCTGGGACACCCGACAGATGTTTTTC. Its translation is CACDTAGNNSWDTRQMFF.

As regards this clone: An end of the junction differs from the germline gene, which may be a read error. The same CDR3 arises from other DNA sequences in this sample as well. The genes are TRDV1 and TRDJ1; 13 nucleotides match TRDD3. The germline V gene encodes CDR1 TSWWSYY and CDR2 QGS. The CDR3 covers 24 residues. In nucleotides, the CDR3 is TGTGCTCTTGGGGTTCCCTCCCCACAAAGCACCGACTGGGGGATACGCGAGGGGACCGATAAACTCATCTTC. Residues: CALGVPSPQSTDWGIREGTDKLIF.

V and J are TRDV1 and TRDJ1; TRDD3 aligns across 7 bases. The J gene comes from matching the DNA to germline here; TCRdb lacks it. The CDR3 contains 20 residues. V shed 2 bases, J shed 0 bases, and the junction held 18 bases outside the gene matches. CDR1 is TSWWSYY, CDR2 QGS, per germline. The CDR3 protein is CALGESAGIPWNNYTDKLIF. CDR3 DNA: TGTGCTCTTGGGGAATCGGCTGGGATACCGTGGAACAATTACACCGATAAACTCATCTTT.

The CDR3 coding sequence is TGTGCTCTTGGGGAACAGAACCCATACAGGGGGGCCAACGTCGCCGATAAACTCATCTTT. Translating it yields CALGEQNPYRGANVADKLIF. This chain joins TRDV1 and TRDJ1; D is perhaps TRDD3 (5 bases). TCRdb leaves out the J gene; it was filled in here by matching the DNA to germline. The CDR3 spans 20 residues. Germline V gene lookup returns CDR1 TSWWSYY and CDR2 QGS. Trimming took 1 base from V and 3 from J, leaving 27 bases between them.

By sample fraction, this clone is large (0.1 to 1%). One junction end does not reproduce the germline sequence, and a read error may be involved. This chain uses TRDV2 with TRDJ1; 8 nucleotides match TRDD3. CDR1 is GEAIGNYY and CDR2 is EKD in the germline V gene. The length of the CDR3 is 13 residues. CDR3 region: CACTSGDTGKLIF. The CDR3 DNA follows: TGTGCCTGCACGTCCGGGGATACCGGTAAACTCATCTTT.

Remarks on this clone: The junction departs from the called germline gene at one end, perhaps through a read error. The V gene is TRDV1, the J gene TRDJ1; the D call may be TRDD1 or TRDD3 (5 bases each). No J gene is reported in TCRdb; it was inferred here by comparing the DNA with germline. From germline, CDR1 is TSWWSYY and CDR2 QGS. The CDR3 has 22 amino acids. The CDR3 DNA is TGTGCTATTGGGGAAATTGGCGGAATGGGGAGACCCATACAGAGGTACACCGATAAACTCATCTTT. It yields the protein CAIGEIGGMGRPIQRYTDKLIF.

The DNA of the CDR3 is TGTGCTCTTGGGGAACTCGGGATACGCCACTCGTACACCGATAAACTCATCTTT. Amino acids: CALGELGIRHSYTDKLIF. The chain carries TRDV1 and TRDJ1; TRDD3 agrees at 8 bases. J lost 0 bases, V lost 0 bases, and 9 bases had no gene match. Germline loops: CDR1 TSWWSYY, CDR2 QGS. The CDR3 length is 18 residues.

A few counts support this clone. The chain is built from TRDV1 and TRDJ1; either TRDD2 or TRDD3 may supply D (5 bases each). V dropped 3 bases and J dropped 0 bases, with 17 bases sitting between them. This CDR3 has 17 amino acids. Germline values: CDR1 TSWWSYY, CDR2 QGS. CDR3 bases: TGTGCTCTTGGGGAGGGGGTTCACCCTTCGTACACCGATAAACTCATCTTT. The encoded protein is CALGEGVHPSYTDKLIF.

Written as DNA, the CDR3 is TGTGCCTGTGACCAAGGATGGGGGGGATACGACCGTTCTTTGACAGCACAACTCTTCTTT. Translating it yields CACDQGWGGYDRSLTAQLFF. This rearrangement joins TRDV2 to TRDJ2; 10 bases fit TRDD3. Trimming cost V 3 bases and J 0 bases; bases outside gene matches: 15. CDR1 GEAIGNYY and CDR2 EKD come from the germline V gene. This CDR3 is 20 amino acids long.

Only a few counts were recorded for this clone. The rearrangement links TRDV1 to TRDJ2; 7 bases are a match to TRDD3. The CDR3 length is 23 residues. Germline assignment: CDR1 TSWWSYY and CDR2 QGS. V trimming: 1 base; J trimming: 4 bases; junction bases outside the gene matches: 27. CDR3 DNA sequence: TGTGCTCTTGGGGAACCTATGTCGGGACCCCCGCTGGGGGGGCCGGGGAGGACAGCACAACTCTTCTTT. Its translation is CALGEPMSGPPLGGPGRTAQLFF.

The chain recombines TRDV1 with TRDJ2, with 7 bases lining up with TRDD3. This CDR3 is built from 23 residues. In germline, CDR1 is TSWWSYY, CDR2 QGS. The ends lost 7 bases at V and 0 bases at J; junction bases unmatched: 29. The CDR3 sequence: CALEVSEHPLRTGELALTAQLFF. The CDR3 DNA sequence: TGTGCTCTTGAGGTGTCGGAACACCCCCTCCGTACTGGGGAACTAGCTTTGACAGCACAACTCTTCTTT.

This sequence joins TRDV1 and TRDJ1; 10 bases agree with TRDD3. As TCRdb names no J gene, one was assigned here on the basis of a DNA match to germline. The CDR3 extends over 19 amino acids. The trim removed 6 bases at V and 0 bases at J, leaving 16 bases unmatched. From germline, CDR1 is TSWWSYY and CDR2 QGS. The chain's CDR3 is CALGCPGLRTGGYTDKLIF. CDR3 DNA sequence: TGTGCTCTTGGTTGCCCGGGGCTACGTACTGGGGGATACACCGATAAACTCATCTTT.

This chain joins TRDV1 and TRDJ1; possible D gene TRDD3, 6 bases. Germline CDR1 reads TSWWSYY; CDR2 reads QGS. This CDR3 spans 17 amino acids. V dropped 1 base and J dropped 8 bases, with 23 bases sitting between them. The CDR3 sequence is CALGEPAVGVVGIKLIF. The DNA for the CDR3 is TGTGCTCTTGGGGAACCCGCGGTAGGCGTGGTCGGGATAAAACTCATCTTT.

This clone was observed a handful of times. V usage is TRDV1 and J usage is TRDJ1; 11 nucleotides match TRDD3. The CDR3 has 19 amino acids. Losses at the gene ends were 4 bases for V and 0 bases for J; bases not matched to a gene: 13. The germline V gene has CDR1 TSWWSYY and CDR2 QGS. The chain's CDR3 is CALGGLPWGIRGHTDKLIF. CDR3 in DNA: TGTGCTCTTGGGGGACTACCTTGGGGGATACGCGGGCACACCGATAAACTCATCTTT.